The clone carrying this TCR beta chain was found many times. This specimen belongs to a study of early T cells in non-severe SARS-CoV-2 infection. MiXCR, applied by TCRdb to the 5' RACE reads, yields one record per CDR3 protein. The sample has some 80,000 distinct CDR3 sequences, roughly an eighth seen once. The germline gives CDR1 MRHNA, CDR2 SNTAGT. The CDR3 spans 16 residues. The V and J ends lost 0 bases and 1 base respectively, with 11 bases between them. The sequence came from an adult who was a healthcare worker with PCR-confirmed SARS-CoV-2 infection or an uninfected control (not recorded which). The sequenced sample consisted of whole blood. The V call is TRBV6-4, the J call TRBJ2-3, with D perhaps given as TRBD1 or TRBD2 (5 bases each). This CDR3 reads CASSDSGGSGTDTQYF. CDR3 DNA: TGTGCCAGCAGTGACTCTGGGGGTAGCGGCACAGATACGCAGTATTTT.